The 5 T cell receptor beta chains given below trace back to one sample, sequenced in a study of beta chain features in type 1 diabetes. The antigens for these receptors are not known. All of the isolated RNA was reverse transcribed, so expressed TCRB transcripts were sequenced. Here immunoSEQ multiplex PCR was the method, and the copy in TCRdb shows in-frame clones only, minus some. This sample carries a few hundred thousand clones, roughly 12% of them seen once, and the ten largest clones take 0.0085% to 0.012%. General study findings and limits: Type 1 diabetes patients had TCRB CDR3s that were shorter (moderately but significantly so) in all four CD4+ subsets.

Material for sequencing was naive CD4+ T cells from blood. The receptors were sampled from a woman between 18 and 29 years old with type 1 diabetes.

This clone has only a few counts. This chain links TRBV19 with TRBJ1-5; 9 bases align to TRBD1. The length of the CDR3 is 15 residues. V dropped 4 bases and J dropped 11; count of bases not matched to a gene: 12. CDR1 is LNHDA and CDR2 is SQIVND in the germline V gene (reference sequence). CDR3 region: CASSTGTGWSAAQHF. The CDR3 region has the DNA TGTGCCAGTAGTACCGGGACAGGGTGGTCGGCTGCCCAGCATTTT.

The chain links TRBV5-4 to TRBJ1-1; a possible D gene is TRBD1 (6 bases). Germline-derived CDR1 and CDR2 are SGHNT and YYREEE (reference sequence). The CDR3 length is 16 residues. V lost 2 bases and J 1 base, leaving 15 bases between the germline ends. For the CDR3, the DNA is TGTGCCAGCAGCTTTGGGGGCGGGCACACGAACACTGAAGCTTTCTTT. This translates into CASSFGGGHTNTEAFF.

The J gene is TRBJ2-3, the V gene TRBV30, with D perhaps TRBD2 (6 bases). CDR1 is GTSNPN, CDR2 SVGIG, per germline (reference sequence). The V gene lost 3 bases and the J gene lost 2 bases, with 9 bases spanning the gap. The CDR3 length is 13 residues. The CDR3 loop is CAWRWRDTDTQYF. DNA for the CDR3: TGTGCCTGGAGGTGGCGGGACACAGATACGCAGTATTTT.

The chain has TRBV9 and TRBJ2-5; 7 bases are a match to TRBD1. V lost 0 bases to trimming and J lost 7 bases; unmatched junction nucleotides: 9. The CDR3 runs to 15 residues. The germline gives CDR1 SGDLS, CDR2 YYNGEE. This CDR3 reads CASSVVVDRAGTQYF. In DNA form, the CDR3 reads TGTGCCAGCAGCGTAGTAGTAGACAGGGCCGGGACCCAGTACTTC.

This sequence joins TRBV19 and TRBJ2-7, with 8 bases lining up with TRBD1. V was pared by 3 bases and J by 2 bases, with 3 bases of the junction left unmatched. This CDR3 is 14 amino acids long. The germline CDR1 and CDR2 sequences are LNHDA and SQIVND (reference sequence). CDR3: CASSIQGATYEQYF. CDR3 DNA sequence: TGTGCCAGTAGTATCCAGGGGGCAACCTACGAGCAGTACTTC.